This T cell receptor beta chain appears in the sequencing data of a study of T cells in Graves' hyperthyroidism and ophthalmopathy. Study-level findings and limits: The blood repertoire included most of the expanded thyroid clonotypes above 0.001.

Notes on this clonotype: What it binds is unknown.

Amplified TCR beta CDR3 regions came from RNA transcripts. With the HTBI primer set, the TCR CDR3 went through a first round of RT-PCR. TCRdb analysed the multiplex PCR reads with MiXCR anew, one entry per CDR3 protein. The sample comprises some 560,000 distinct CDR3 sequences, 15% to 19% of which are singletons, and about 7% rests with the top ten. Germline V gives CDR1 WSHSY, CDR2 SAAADI. This CDR3 has 15 residues. Losses at the gene ends were 2 bases for V and 3 bases for J; bases not matched to a gene: 7. Absent ophthalmopathy progression within 18 months defined stable Graves' hyperthyroidism. Newly diagnosed hyperthyroidism patients aged 18 to 65 years had disease lasting under 2 months.

The receptor was derived from a woman in her 30s with Graves' hyperthyroidism. Sequencing used blood. The chain recombines TRBV10-2 with TRBJ2-7; 7 positions agree with TRBD2. The DNA for the CDR3 is TGCGCCAGCAGTGAGGGGGCGGGAGCTTTCTACGAGCAGTACTTC. Amino acids: CASSEGAGAFYEQYF.